The entry below describes one T cell receptor beta chain. This sample is drawn from a study of identical twins. The V gene's germline CDR1 is MNHEY and CDR2 SVGAGI. The V and J ends lost 2 bases and 4 bases respectively, with 13 bases between them. This CDR3 spans 15 amino acids. MiXCR, applied by TCRdb to the 5' RACE reads, yields one record per CDR3 protein. The table lists roughly 500,000 distinct CDR3 sequences, around 20% of them singletons. These data were also reused for a study on T cells expressing NK-cell markers. That source adds: Seven of the eight sequenced donors were HCMV-seropositive; one was seronegative. With an anti-gamma-delta TCR antibody, sorting in several experiments was kept to alpha-beta TCR T cells. Dominant NKG2C+ clonotype frequencies of roughly 1.0-7.5% of CD8+ T cells were measured in over 5 donors.

The source of this sequence is a woman between 18 and 29 years old in good health. The sample comprised CD4+ T cells sorted from blood. The V gene is TRBV6-5, the J gene TRBJ2-3; weak D call: TRBD2 (6 bases). The CDR3 region has the DNA TGTGCCAGCAGTTACCGGGGACGGGACTCAGATACGCAGTATTTT. Protein sequence: CASSYRGRDSDTQYF.